This TCR beta chain derives from a study of response to subunit inactivated influenza vaccine. Study results and limitations: Each seasonal influenza vaccination recruits few new T cells, the authors suggested.

TCRdb redid the calling of the RT-PCR reads with MiXCR, one entry per CDR3 protein. The data show 800,000 or so distinct CDR3 sequences, with 21% seen just once and roughly a tenth held by the top ten. Trimming left V 0 bases short and J 4 bases short, with 11 bases between. The length of the CDR3 is 15 residues. Germline V gives CDR1 SEHNR, CDR2 FQNEAQ (reference sequence). There are a few counts of this clonotype. Its antigen is not identified. The chain recombines TRBV7-9 with TRBJ2-3, with D unclear. The TCR was taken from a man aged 50 to 60 who received an inactivated influenza vaccine. The source was PBMCs from blood, collected roughly 5 days after vaccination. The CDR3 protein is CASSLATFSPDTQYF. The CDR3, as DNA: TGTGCCAGCAGCTTAGCAACGTTTTCGCCAGATACGCAGTATTTT. Full variable domain (rest looked up from reference TRBV7-9 and TRBJ2-3): DTGVSQNPRHKITKRGQNVTFRCDPISEHNRLYWYRQTLGQGPEFLTYFQNEAQLEKSRLLSDRFSAERPKGSFSTLEIQRTEQGDSAMYLCASSLATFSPDTQYFGPGTRLTVL.